Listed below are T cell receptor beta chains from one sample, sequenced in a study of blood T cell repertoires in COVID-19. TCRdb's table, derived via immunoSEQ multiplex PCR, lists solely in-frame clones and lacks some. The sample yields 100,000 to 150,000 clones, 75% to 85% seen once. Sample: peripheral blood. These receptors were obtained from a human donor in a cohort sampled during active COVID-19. CDR3s include the opening cysteine and the closing phenylalanine or tryptophan. A D gene is named only where the DNA matches it firmly. A row's size may be missing; if present it is once, few, many or a size class.

v_gene	d_gene	j_gene	abundance	CDR3nt	CDR3aa
TRBV6-5	NA	TRBJ2-7	NA	TGTGCCAGCAGTTCCCGGCCTGGGGCTCAGTACTTC	CASSSRPGAQYF
TRBV10-1	NA	TRBJ1-1	NA	TGCGCCAGCAGGCCCCTTCCGGACACTGAAGCTTTCTTT	CASRPLPDTEAFF
TRBV5-1	NA	TRBJ1-1	NA	TGCGCCAGCAGGGGGGCCGTGAACACTGAAGCTTTCTTT	CASRGAVNTEAFF
TRBV5-8	TRBD1	TRBJ1-4	once	TGTGCCAGCAGCGTACCTTCCGGGACAGCAACTAATGAAAAACTGTTTTTT	CASSVPSGTATNEKLFF
TRBV2	TRBD1	TRBJ2-7	NA	TGTGCCAGCAGCCTGATGGACAGGGGGCGAGAGCAGTACTTC	CASSLMDRGREQYF
TRBV5-1	NA	TRBJ1-2	NA	TGCGCCAGCAGCTTGGAGGGGAGGAGTGGTGGCTACACCTTC	CASSLEGRSGGYTF
TRBV6-5	TRBD2	TRBJ2-3	NA	TGTGCCAGCAGTTCGCTAGCGGACCCAGGGAAGCAGTATTTT	CASSSLADPGKQYF
TRBV28	NA	TRBJ1-5	NA	TGTGCCAGATCTACCGGGAACCAGCCCCAGCATTTT	CARSTGNQPQHF
TRBV5-1	NA	TRBJ2-2	many	TGCGCCAGCAGCTTAGGAGGGGGCGCCGTTTTAGCCGGGGAGCTGTTTTTT	CASSLGGGAVLAGELFF
TRBV21-1	NA	TRBJ2-3	once	TGTGCCAGCAAGAAGACTAGCGGGGTCCCGGATACGCAGTATTTT	CASKKTSGVPDTQYF
TRBV5-4	TRBD2	TRBJ2-2	NA	TGTGCCAGCAGCACCTCAGCGGGGGCCGGGGAGCTGTTTTTT	CASSTSAGAGELFF